The clone carrying this TCR beta chain was detected only a few times. These data belong to a study of early T cells in non-severe SARS-CoV-2 infection. Unique molecular identifiers tagged individual cDNA molecules. In TCRdb, the 5' RACE reads were re-called with MiXCR into one record per CDR3 protein. The sample lists around 77,000 distinct CDR3 sequences; about 5% were seen once. V was clipped by 7 bases and J by 1 base; unmatched bases: 9. This CDR3 has 14 residues. The germline V gene encodes CDR1 SQVTM and CDR2 ANQGSEA. The rearrangement joins TRBV29-1 to TRBJ2-7, with 8 bases matching TRBD2. This material consisted of whole blood, taken at baseline. This sequence was found in an adult who was a healthcare worker with PCR-confirmed SARS-CoV-2 infection or an uninfected control (not recorded which). The CDR3 is CSARPGGRSYEQYF. CDR3 nucleotide sequence: TGCAGCGCACGTCCCGGCGGGAGGTCCTACGAGCAGTACTTC.